The clone carrying this TCR beta chain has ten or more counts. Its matching antigen is unknown. Within the sample, other DNA sequences also encode this same CDR3. With V trimmed by 2 bases and J by 1 base, 5 bases remained unmatched. Germline CDR1 is SGHRS and CDR2 is YFSETQ. The CDR3 totals 16 residues. No patient had received any treatment before thyroid surgery. With MiXCR, TCRdb called clones anew from the PCR reads. The data show tens of thousands of clones, with 20% to 25% seen just once and under 10% held by the top ten. The sample belongs to a study of metastatic and nonmetastatic thyroid tumors. Study-level results: Benign nodules were reported to have significantly lower TCR beta diversity than malignant thyroid tumors, in blood and tumor.

This rearrangement joins TRBV5-1 to TRBJ2-2; 7 nucleotides match TRBD2. The sequence was obtained from a female donor with papillary thyroid cancer or a benign thyroid nodule (not recorded which). Some clones in this sample may be carry-over from other donors' samples. Specimen: blood. DNA of the CDR3: TGCGCCAGCAGCTTCGCTAGCGGATTGAACACCGGGGAGCTGTTTTTT. Its protein is CASSFASGLNTGELFF.